This TCR beta chain appears in the sequencing data of a study of shared clonotypes between healthy human individuals. Study findings and constraints: Naive subsets generally exceeded memory subsets in estimated richness.

Losses at the gene ends were 2 bases for V and 0 bases for J; bases not matched to a gene: 5. The germline V gene encodes CDR1 ENHRY and CDR2 SYGVKD. CDR3 length: 16 residues. In the case of this clone: Its antigen is not identified.

The material for each subset, its genomic DNA, was split evenly across several immunoSEQ plates. Measured with immunoSEQ multiplex PCR; TCRdb has only the in-frame clones, and not every one. Altogether 950,000 to 1,100,000 clones are present, 75% being singletons, with the ten largest covering 1.5%. This chain links TRBV10-3 with TRBJ2-5, with 8 bases identical to TRBD1. This clonotype originated in a man between 18 and 29 years old in good health. The sample was memory CD4+ T cells sorted from blood. Described subset: CD45RA-negative fraction. CDR3 coding DNA: TGTGCCATCAGTGAGCGGGCAGGGGGCCACCAAGAGACCCAGTACTTC. Its protein is CAISERAGGHQETQYF.